A single sample gave rise to the 20 T cell receptor beta chains below, sequenced in a study of blood T cell repertoires in COVID-19. Method: immunoSEQ multiplex PCR; TCRdb's copy keeps in-frame clones and lacks some. The table shows hundreds of thousands of clones, with under 90% occurring only once. Material for sequencing was peripheral blood. These TCRs come from a man aged 45-65 years with acute or convalescent COVID-19.

The rearrangement links TRBV27 to TRBJ2-5; 7 nucleotides agree with TRBD1. The CDR3 spans 17 residues. V shed 3 bases, J shed 2 bases, and the junction held 12 bases outside the gene matches. The germline CDR1 and CDR2 sequences are MNHEY and SMNVEV (reference sequence). CDR3 in amino acids: CASSLWGRRTGQETQYF. The CDR3 DNA follows: TGTGCCAGCAGTTTGTGGGGGCGAAGGACAGGACAAGAGACCCAGTACTTC.

This rearrangement joins TRBV3-1 (or the pseudogene TRBV3-2) to TRBJ2-1; D perhaps matches TRBD2 (6 bases). This CDR3 comprises 13 residues. V shed 3 bases and J shed 7 bases, with 10 bases lying between them. Germline V CDR1 and CDR2: LGHDT, YNNKEL (reference sequence). CDR3 sequence reads: CASSQGGWNEQFF. The CDR3 DNA follows: TGTGCCAGCAGCCAGGGAGGATGGAATGAGCAGTTCTTC.

The J gene is TRBJ2-2, the V gene TRBV11-3; 9 bases align to TRBD2. The V segment lost 5 bases and the J segment 4 bases; nucleotides outside the gene matches: 2. The germline V gene has CDR1 SGHNT and CDR2 YENEEA. This CDR3 spans 14 amino acids. The CDR3 DNA is TGTGCCAGCAGCGCGGGGGGGCCCACCGGGGAGCTGTTTTTT. Its translation is CASSAGGPTGELFF.

This clone is medium-sized in the sample. The chain couples TRBV19 to TRBJ2-7; possibly TRBD1 for D (5 bases). Trimming removed 6 bases from V and 0 bases from J, with 9 bases in between. CDR1 and CDR2 (germline): LNHDA, SQIVND (reference sequence). This CDR3 spans 13 amino acids. This chain's CDR3 is CASRQAGSYEQYF. The CDR3 nucleotides are TGTGCCAGTAGACAGGCCGGCTCCTACGAGCAGTACTTC. Filled out from reference TRBV19 and TRBJ2-7, the complete variable domain reads DGGITQSPKYLFRKEGQNVTLSCEQNLNHDAMYWYRQDPGQGLRLIYYSQIVNDFQKGDIAEGYSVSREKKESFPLTVTSAQKNPTAFYLCASRQAGSYEQYFGPGTRLTVT.

With respect to this clone: One end of the junction is discordant with germline, which a read error may explain. The V gene is TRBV11-2, the J gene TRBJ1-1; D unclear. Germline V gene lookup returns CDR1 SGHAT and CDR2 FQNNGV. The CDR3 contains 13 residues. The CDR3 loop is CASTLVRNTEAFF. DNA of the CDR3: TGTGCCAGCACCTTAGTTAGGAACACTGAAGCTTTCTTT.

The rearrangement links TRBV30 to TRBJ1-5, with 7 bases that match TRBD1. The CDR3 totals 14 residues. The germline CDR1 and CDR2 sequences are GTSNPN and SVGIG (reference sequence). The V segment lost 0 bases and the J segment 6 bases; nucleotides outside the gene matches: 5. As DNA, the CDR3 is TGTGCCTGGAGTGTAGGGGGCTCAATTCAGCCCCAGCATTTT. Protein product: CAWSVGGSIQPQHF.

This clone was found once. The V call is TRBV6-5, the J call TRBJ2-2; the D is unclear. The ends were cut back, 7 bases at V and 3 bases at J, with 9 bases in the middle. CDR1 and CDR2 (germline): MNHEY, SVGAGI. The CDR3 is made up of 13 amino acids. This CDR3 reads CASKLTHTGELFF. Written as DNA, the CDR3 is TGTGCCAGCAAACTGACTCACACCGGGGAGCTGTTTTTT.

The chain joins TRBV13 to TRBJ1-2; possibly TRBD1 for D (6 bases). V was pared by 5 bases and J by 7 bases, with 11 bases between. Germline V gene lookup returns CDR1 PRHDT and CDR2 FYEKMQ (reference sequence). CDR3 length equals 12 residues. This chain's CDR3 is CASSEQGGGYTF. The CDR3 nucleotides read TGTGCCAGCAGCGAACAGGGCGGTGGCTACACCTTC.

The chain couples TRBV19 to TRBJ1-2; D is perhaps TRBD1 (5 bases). V shed 5 bases and J shed 2 bases, with 9 bases lying between them. The CDR3 contains 13 residues. The V gene's germline CDR1 is LNHDA and CDR2 SQIVND (reference sequence). The CDR3, as DNA: TGTGCCAGTAGTCCGACAGCCAACTATGGCTACACCTTC. Translation: CASSPTANYGYTF.

As DNA, the CDR3 is TGTGCCAGTAGTATAGACTACCAGACAGGGGGGTACAATGAGCAGTTCTTC. It codes for CASSIDYQTGGYNEQFF. This rearrangement joins TRBV19 to TRBJ2-1, with 9 positions matching TRBD1. Trimming at V came to 0 bases and at J to 4 bases, leaving 7 bases not matched to a gene. Germline CDR1 and CDR2: LNHDA and SQIVND (reference sequence). CDR3 size: 17 residues. Drawing the rest from reference TRBV19 and TRBJ2-1, the complete variable domain is DGGITQSPKYLFRKEGQNVTLSCEQNLNHDAMYWYRQDPGQGLRLIYYSQIVNDFQKGDIAEGYSVSREKKESFPLTVTSAQKNPTAFYLCASSIDYQTGGYNEQFFGPGTRLTVL.

The rearrangement uses TRBV3-1 (or the pseudogene TRBV3-2) and TRBJ1-2; D unresolved. Between the trimmed V and J ends, which lost 4 bases and 4 bases, there was a span of 10 bases. Germline V gene lookup returns CDR1 LGHDT and CDR2 YNNKEL (reference sequence). This CDR3 is built from 13 residues. The CDR3 DNA is TGTGCCAGCAGCCCATCCACAGCCTATGGCTACACCTTC. Translation: CASSPSTAYGYTF.

The J gene is TRBJ1-5, the V gene TRBV29-1, with 8 bases fitting TRBD1. V lost 4 bases, J lost 5 bases, and 4 bases stayed unmatched. The CDR3 totals 13 residues. The V gene's germline CDR1 is SQVTM and CDR2 ANQGSEA. The CDR3 protein is CSVAETGDQPQHF. The CDR3 DNA follows: TGCAGCGTTGCGGAGACAGGGGATCAGCCCCAGCATTTT.

This clone was picked up one time. The CDR3 DNA reads TGTGCCAGCAGTGACGGGTACTACGAGCAGTACTTC. Translating it yields CASSDGYYEQYF. The rearrangement uses TRBV6-1 and TRBJ2-7, with unresolved D. This CDR3 contains 12 residues. In germline, CDR1 is MNHNS, CDR2 SASEGT. Trimming cost V 3 bases and J 3 bases, with 6 bases left between them.

This clone was seen only a few times. This chain links TRBV30 with TRBJ1-5, with no clear D. Germline V CDR1 and CDR2: GTSNPN, SVGIG (reference sequence). The CDR3 has 14 residues. Trimming left V 0 bases short and J 5 bases short, with 11 bases between. This CDR3 reads CAWSVGNTDQPQHF. CDR3 nucleotides: TGTGCCTGGAGTGTGGGCAACACAGATCAGCCCCAGCATTTT.

The CDR3: CASSGRTGADGANVLTF. The CDR3 coding sequence is TGTGCCAGCAGTGGGCGGACAGGGGCTGATGGGGCCAACGTCCTGACTTTC. J is TRBJ2-6 and V is TRBV6-1; 9 nucleotides agree with TRBD1. Looked up from germline, CDR1 is MNHNS and CDR2 is SASEGT. The CDR3 runs to 17 residues. V was pared by 4 bases and J by 3 bases, with 7 bases of the junction left unmatched.

The chain links TRBV11-2 to TRBJ2-3; D is perhaps TRBD2 (5 bases). V gave up 4 bases and J gave up 2 bases, with 10 bases separating them. Germline V gives CDR1 SGHAT, CDR2 FQNNGV. This CDR3 spans 14 amino acids. The CDR3 spells CASSYRLNTDTQYF. The CDR3, as DNA: TGTGCCAGCAGCTACCGACTAAACACAGATACGCAGTATTTT.

This clone was detected only once. V usage is TRBV4-1 and J usage is TRBJ1-2, with 10 nucleotides matching TRBD1. With 3 bases clipped from V and 6 bases from J, the junction kept 1 base outside the gene matches. Germline V CDR1 and CDR2: MGHRA, YSYEKL. The CDR3 is made up of 13 amino acids. As DNA, the CDR3 is TGCGCCAGCAGCCAGGGGACAGGGGATGGCTACACCTTC. Its translation is CASSQGTGDGYTF.

The chain links TRBV5-1 to TRBJ2-7; 12 nucleotides agree with TRBD2. The CDR3 spans 15 residues. Per the germline V gene, CDR1 is SGHRS and CDR2 is YFSETQ. V gave up 0 bases and J gave up 10 bases; unmatched junction bases: 8. The CDR3 loop reads CASSLVRTSGALQYF. CDR3 nucleotide sequence: TGCGCCAGCAGCTTGGTTCGGACTAGCGGGGCCCTACAGTACTTC.

CDR3 in DNA: TGCGCCAGCAGCCCCCGGGGGGGCGGCTCGTATGGCTACACCTTC. Its translation: CASSPRGGGSYGYTF. The J gene is TRBJ1-2, the V gene TRBV4-1, with D maybe TRBD1 (6 bases). Germline V gives CDR1 MGHRA, CDR2 YSYEKL. This CDR3 comprises 15 residues. Trimming took off 4 bases at V and 5 bases at J, with 17 bases between the two ends.

This chain connects TRBV12-3 or TRBV12-4 to TRBJ1-6; 7 positions match TRBD1. J was trimmed by 5 bases and V by 7 bases; bases with no gene match: 2. CDR3 size: 13 residues. CDR3 DNA sequence: TGTGCCAGCATGGGACAGAATAATTCACCCCTCCACTTT. It yields the protein CASMGQNNSPLHF.